The next 3 T cell receptor beta chains were all read from a single sample in a study of blood T cell repertoires in COVID-19. Sequenced by immunoSEQ multiplex PCR; TCRdb stores in-frame clones only, minus some. The table lists a few hundred thousand clones, about 88% of them singletons, with about 18% in the top ten. Sequencing was done on a sample of peripheral blood. The receptor set was obtained from a man aged 45-60 years with COVID-19, enrolled during active disease.

This clone was observed a few times. The CDR3 DNA reads as TGTGCCAGCAGCTTGGTTGGCAGGGGGCAGCTTGGCTCACCCCTCCACTTT. Amino acids: CASSLVGRGQLGSPLHF. The chain couples TRBV5-5 to TRBJ1-6; 8 nucleotides align to TRBD1. This CDR3 comprises 17 residues. With V trimmed by 0 bases and J by 10 bases, 12 bases remained unmatched. Per germline, CDR1 SGHKS and CDR2 YYEKEE (reference sequence).

This CDR3 reads CASTGGESSRWEKLFF. CDR3 DNA sequence: TGTGCCAGCACCGGGGGGGAGTCCTCGAGATGGGAAAAACTGTTTTTT. The chain couples TRBV2 to TRBJ1-4, with a tentative D call TRBD1 (5 bases). Trimming cost V 7 bases and J 8 bases, with 23 bases left between them. The CDR3 runs to 16 residues. Per germline, CDR1 SNHLY and CDR2 FYNNEI.

The J gene is TRBJ2-7, the V gene TRBV29-1, with D unclear. The CDR3 contains 13 residues. CDR1 is SQVTM and CDR2 is ANQGSEA in the germline V gene. V was clipped by 6 bases and J by 0 bases, with 12 bases between them. The chain's CDR3 is CSVATVLSYEQYF. Written as DNA, the CDR3 is TGCAGCGTCGCCACAGTTCTCTCCTACGAGCAGTACTTC.